This T cell receptor (beta chain) was obtained from a study of graft-versus-host responses after intestinal transplantation. Of note for this clone: Its antigen is not identified.

Whole-study results and caveats: When patients had graft-donor T cell macrochimerism, their allografts held high graft-versus-host to host-versus-graft clonal ratios. Detected in recipient marrow were GvH clones, some of which were first observed in ileum or blood. GvH clone levels peaked in circulation, and this peak was associated with early post-transplant HvG declines.

The CDR3 length is 17 residues. The germline V gene has CDR1 LNHDA and CDR2 SQIVND (reference sequence). Between the trimmed V and J ends, which lost 5 bases and 0 bases, there was a span of 17 bases. Profiling relied on immunoSEQ multiplex PCR, and the TCRdb table lists in-frame clones only, not all of them. The table includes roughly 120,000 clones, around nine tenths detected once. The sequence was obtained from a human donor who was the organ donor for an intestinal transplant. The genes are TRBV19 and TRBJ2-1; tentative D call: TRBD2 (6 bases). Source: unstimulated CD4+ T cells sorted from spleen or lymph node cells, taken before transplant. The CDR3 here is CASSPTLAESSYNEQFF. CDR3 nucleotide sequence: TGTGCCAGTAGTCCCACTTTAGCGGAGAGCTCCTACAATGAGCAGTTCTTC.